Listed below are T cell receptor beta chains from one sample, sequenced in a study of shared clonotypes between healthy human individuals. The data were produced by immunoSEQ multiplex PCR, yet TCRdb's version contains in-frame clones alone and is incomplete. The profile shows about 500,000 clones, roughly four fifths of them singletons. Sequencing was done on a sample of PBMCs. Receptors originate from a woman in her thirties or forties in good health. Some clones in this sample may be carry-over from other donors' samples. Each CDR3 is given with its conserved first and last residue. D genes are given only for firm matches. A clone size is listed for some rows: how often the clone was seen (once, few, many), or a class if it is expanded.

j_call d_call clone_size v_call cdr3_aa cdr3_nt
TRBJ2-5 . . TRBV4-2 CASSQAPGILGETQYF TGTGCCAGCAGCCAAGCCCCCGGGATACTTGGGGAGACCCAGTACTTC
TRBJ2-1 TRBD2 . TRBV27 CASSSRASGGRSSYNEQFF TGTGCCAGCAGTTCCCGGGCTAGCGGGGGGAGAAGCTCCTACAATGAGCAGTTCTTC
TRBJ2-2 . once TRBV30 CACPRTGNPNTGELFF TGTGCCTGCCCCAGAACCGGGAACCCTAACACCGGGGAGCTGTTTTTT
TRBJ2-3 TRBD2 . TRBV10-3 CAISDLTWTSGSTDTQYF TGTGCCATCAGTGACCTCACCTGGACTAGCGGGAGCACAGATACGCAGTATTTT
TRBJ1-1 . . TRBV28 CASSIPGRANTEAFF TGTGCCAGCAGCATCCCCGGCAGAGCGAACACTGAAGCTTTCTTT
TRBJ2-1 TRBD2 . TRBV7-9 CASSFPSGSSYNEQFF TGTGCCAGCAGCTTCCCTAGCGGTAGCTCCTACAATGAGCAGTTCTTC
TRBJ2-5 . . TRBV4-2 CASSQDFGRGTQYF TGTGCCAGCAGCCAAGATTTCGGGAGAGGGACCCAGTACTTC
TRBJ1-5 . . TRBV6-1 CASSEVAGNQPQHF TGTGCCAGCAGTGAGGTCGCAGGCAATCAGCCCCAGCATTTT
TRBJ2-7 TRBD1 many TRBV5-6 CASSKDRDRTSYSYEQYF TGTGCCAGCAGCAAAGACCGGGACAGGACCTCTTACTCCTACGAGCAGTACTTC
TRBJ2-1 . . TRBV7-3 CASSSGGGGYNEQFF TGTGCCAGCAGCTCCGGAGGGGGAGGGTACAATGAGCAGTTCTTC
TRBJ2-2 . once TRBV5-1 CASSLGSGTGELFF TGCGCCAGCAGCTTGGGTTCCGGCACCGGGGAGCTGTTTTTT
TRBJ1-2 . . TRBV6-5 CASRLQDLAGYGYTF TGTGCCAGCAGGCTACAGGACCTGGCGGGCTATGGCTACACCTTC
TRBJ1-2 . . TRBV7-6 CASSPTNSHYGYTF TGTGCCAGCAGCCCAACAAACTCCCATTATGGCTACACCTTC
TRBJ1-5 TRBD1 . TRBV9 CASSFGTGDRPQHF TGTGCCAGCAGCTTCGGGACAGGGGATCGACCCCAGCATTTT
TRBJ2-7 TRBD2 . TRBV5-6 CASSPSSGKTYEQYF TGTGCCAGCAGCCCTTCTAGCGGGAAGACCTACGAGCAGTACTTC
TRBJ2-5 TRBD1 . TRBV5-5 CASSPGLGGTETQYF TGTGCCAGCAGCCCGGGGTTAGGGGGCACGGAGACCCAGTACTTC
TRBJ1-1 TRBD1 . TRBV6-5 CASSPTQGAGEAFF TGTGCCAGCAGCCCTACCCAGGGGGCGGGTGAAGCTTTCTTT
TRBJ2-1 . . TRBV11-3 CASSSDRFRNNEQFF TGTGCCAGCAGCTCAGACAGGTTCAGGAACAATGAGCAGTTCTTC
TRBJ2-5 TRBD1 . TRBV7-8 CASSSPLRDRKETQYF TGTGCCAGCAGCTCACCACTCCGGGACAGGAAAGAGACCCAGTACTTC
TRBJ2-1 TRBD1 . TRBV30 CAWSAGGGSYNEQFF TGTGCCTGGAGTGCAGGGGGCGGATCCTACAATGAGCAGTTCTTC
TRBJ2-7 TRBD2 . TRBV2 CASRGLAGGYEQYF TGTGCCAGCAGGGGACTAGCGGGAGGGTACGAGCAGTACTTC
TRBJ2-1 . many TRBV7-2 CASSPRLGEQFF TGTGCCAGCAGCCCCCGTCTAGGTGAGCAGTTCTTC
TRBJ1-2 . . TRBV11-2 CASSWGLSPNYGYTF TGTGCCAGCAGCTGGGGTCTGTCGCCTAACTATGGCTACACCTTC
TRBJ2-7 . . TRBV28 CASTVEASYEQYF TGTGCCAGCACCGTAGAAGCCTCCTACGAGCAGTACTTC
TRBJ2-2 . many TRBV10-3 CAISGEPRAGELFF TGTGCCATCAGTGGGGAGCCACGGGCCGGGGAGCTGTTTTTT
TRBJ2-1 . few TRBV25-1 CASIGRDEQFF TGTGCCAGCATCGGGAGAGATGAGCAGTTCTTC
TRBJ1-2 TRBD1 . TRBV6-1 CASSYDRVSGYTF TGTGCCAGCAGTTATGACAGGGTTTCGGGCTACACCTTC
TRBJ2-1 . . TRBV2 CASSDYNEQFF TGTGCCAGCAGTGACTACAATGAGCAGTTCTTC
TRBJ2-5 . few TRBV29-1 CSVERDETQYF TGCAGCGTGGAGAGGGATGAGACCCAGTACTTC
TRBJ2-5 . many TRBV11-2 CASSAGTQQTQYF TGTGCCAGCAGCGCCGGGACACAGCAGACCCAGTACTTC
TRBJ1-5 . once TRBV5-6 CASSLGLNQPQHF TGTGCCAGCAGCTTGGGGCTAAATCAGCCCCAGCATTTT
TRBJ1-5 TRBD1 few TRBV9 CASSPGQGGFQPQHF TGTGCCAGCAGCCCCGGACAGGGAGGATTTCAGCCCCAGCATTTT
TRBJ1-2 . . TRBV6-5 CASSYVRDFGYGYTF TGTGCCAGCAGTTACGTAAGGGATTTCGGCTATGGCTACACCTTC
TRBJ1-1 . . TRBV6-1 CASSEMKGVNTEAFF TGTGCCAGCAGTGAGATGAAGGGGGTGAACACTGAAGCTTTCTTT
TRBJ2-6 . . TRBV14 CASSPSGANVLTF TGTGCCAGCAGCCCCTCTGGGGCCAACGTCCTGACTTTC
TRBJ2-6 . . TRBV6-4 CASSDWGRSSGANVLTF TGTGCCAGCAGTGACTGGGGACGGAGCTCTGGGGCCAACGTCCTGACTTTC
TRBJ2-5 TRBD2 . TRBV5-1 CASSGGTLQETQYF TGCGCCAGCTCGGGGGGGACTTTGCAAGAGACCCAGTACTTC
TRBJ2-2 TRBD2 once TRBV30 CAWSPDGGLAGSGELFF TGTGCCTGGAGTCCCGATGGGGGACTAGCGGGATCCGGGGAGCTGTTTTTT
TRBJ1-2 . . TRBV6-1 CASRLGGEDYGYTF TGTGCCAGCAGGTTGGGGGGGGAGGACTATGGCTACACCTTC
TRBJ1-3 TRBD1 . TRBV7-9 CASSLALGTGDLSGNTIYF TGTGCCAGCAGCTTAGCGCTGGGGACAGGGGACCTCTCTGGAAACACCATATATTTT
TRBJ1-2 . . TRBV28 CASNQLLKSYGYTF TGTGCCAGCAACCAACTCCTAAAATCTTATGGCTACACCTTC
TRBJ1-2 . once TRBV28 CASSGGAGYGYTF TGTGCCAGCAGCGGGGGAGCCGGCTATGGCTACACCTTC
TRBJ2-7 . . TRBV29-1 CSVVGRHIREQYF TGCAGCGTTGTCGGGCGGCACATTCGAGAGCAGTACTTC
TRBJ2-6 . . TRBV7-3 CASSLNPPVYGANVLTF TGTGCCAGCAGCTTAAACCCCCCAGTGTATGGGGCCAACGTCCTGACTTTC
TRBJ2-7 TRBD2 . TRBV30 CAWSVWTSGGAEEQYF TGTGCCTGGAGTGTATGGACTAGCGGGGGGGCTGAAGAGCAGTACTTC